One sample yielded the 2 T cell receptor beta chains listed below, sequenced in a study of T-cell reconstitution after alpha-beta-depleted transplantation in children. The TCRbeta library was prepared with unique molecular identifiers. TCRdb independently ran MiXCR on the PCR reads; one entry per CDR3 protein. The profile covers approximately 150,000 distinct CDR3 sequences, with about 9% appearing a single time and 15% to 20% taken by the ten largest. The sequenced sample was PBMCs, mostly from graft donor cells, obtained 180 days after TCRalphabeta/CD19-depleted stem cell transplant. The receptors originated from a female patient aged 2-9 years who had a stem cell transplant for congenital amegakaryocytic thrombocytopenia, so the T cells may come from the graft donor.

Many counts were recorded for this clonotype. The chain employs TRBV29-1 and TRBJ1-4, with 9 bases that match TRBD1. CDR1 and CDR2 from the germline V gene are SQVTM and ANQGSEA. The CDR3 runs to 13 residues. Trimming cost V 4 bases and J 7 bases; bases outside gene matches: 4. CDR3 DNA: TGCAGCGTTGCGGGACAGGGATCTGAAAAACTGTTTTTT. Amino acid sequence: CSVAGQGSEKLFF.

This clonotype was seen repeatedly, ten times or more. This chain links TRBV12-3 or TRBV12-4 with TRBJ1-1, with D possibly TRBD1 on 5 matching bases. The CDR3 consists of 14 residues. V was pared by 3 bases and J by 1 base, with 9 bases between. The CDR3 spells CASSFRVRNTEAFF. The CDR3, as DNA: TGTGCCAGCAGTTTCAGGGTAAGGAACACTGAAGCTTTCTTT.